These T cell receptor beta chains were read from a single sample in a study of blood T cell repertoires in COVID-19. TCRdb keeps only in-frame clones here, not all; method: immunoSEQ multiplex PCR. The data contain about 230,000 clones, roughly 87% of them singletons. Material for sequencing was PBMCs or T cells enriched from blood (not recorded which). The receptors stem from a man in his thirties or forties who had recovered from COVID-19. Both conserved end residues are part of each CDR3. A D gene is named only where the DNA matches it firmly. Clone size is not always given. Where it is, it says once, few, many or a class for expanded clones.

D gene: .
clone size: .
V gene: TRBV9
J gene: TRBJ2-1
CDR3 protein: CASSVSNGVYNEQFF
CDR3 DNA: TGTGCCAGCAGCGTAAGTAACGGGGTGTACAATGAGCAGTTCTTC

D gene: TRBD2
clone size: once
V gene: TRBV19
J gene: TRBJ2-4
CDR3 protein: CASSMGLAGGAKNIQYF
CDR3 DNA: TGTGCCAGTAGTATGGGACTAGCGGGAGGAGCCAAAAACATTCAGTACTTC

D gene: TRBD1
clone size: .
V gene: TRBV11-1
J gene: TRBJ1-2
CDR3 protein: CASSDDRGPYTF
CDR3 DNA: TGTGCCAGCAGCGATGACAGGGGGCCCTACACCTTC

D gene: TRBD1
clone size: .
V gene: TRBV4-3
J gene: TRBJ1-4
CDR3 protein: CASSQRDRTNEKLFF
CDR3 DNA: TGCGCCAGCAGCCAAAGGGACAGAACTAATGAAAAACTGTTTTTT

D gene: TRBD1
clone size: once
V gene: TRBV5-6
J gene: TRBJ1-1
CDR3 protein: CASSTGTGITEAFF
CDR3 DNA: TGTGCCAGCAGCACCGGGACAGGGATAACTGAAGCTTTCTTT

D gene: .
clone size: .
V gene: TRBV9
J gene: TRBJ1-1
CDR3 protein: CASSVAWEGREAFF
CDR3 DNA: TGTGCCAGCAGCGTGGCTTGGGAGGGAAGAGAAGCTTTCTTT

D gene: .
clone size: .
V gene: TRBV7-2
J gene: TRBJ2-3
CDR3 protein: CASSFRGSTDTQYF
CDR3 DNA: TGTGCCAGCAGCTTCCGGGGGAGCACAGATACGCAGTATTTT

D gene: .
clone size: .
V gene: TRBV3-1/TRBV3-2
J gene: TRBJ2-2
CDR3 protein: CASSYLDSGELFF
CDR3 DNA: TGTGCCAGCAGTTACCTAGACTCCGGGGAGCTGTTTTTT

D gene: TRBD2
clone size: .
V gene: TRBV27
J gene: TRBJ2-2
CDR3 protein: CASSPIGSGRNTGELFF
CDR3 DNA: TGTGCCAGCAGTCCAATAGGTAGCGGGAGGAACACCGGGGAGCTGTTTTTT

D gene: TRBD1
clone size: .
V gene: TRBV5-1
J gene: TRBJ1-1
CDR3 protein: CASSSRTGNTEAFF
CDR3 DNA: TGCGCCAGCAGCTCCAGGACAGGGAACACTGAAGCTTTCTTT

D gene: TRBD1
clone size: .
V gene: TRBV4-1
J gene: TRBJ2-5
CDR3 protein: CASAPNEWGTEETQYF
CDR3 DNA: TGCGCCAGCGCTCCAAACGAATGGGGGACAGAGGAGACCCAGTACTTC

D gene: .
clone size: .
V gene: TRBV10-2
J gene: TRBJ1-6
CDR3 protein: CASSDRRGGYSPLHF
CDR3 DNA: TGCGCCAGCAGCGACCGCCGGGGGGGCTATTCACCCCTCCACTTT

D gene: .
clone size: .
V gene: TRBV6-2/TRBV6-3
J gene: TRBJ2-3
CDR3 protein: CASSPSDNTQYF
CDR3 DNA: TGTGCCAGCAGCCCCAGTGATAATACGCAGTATTTT

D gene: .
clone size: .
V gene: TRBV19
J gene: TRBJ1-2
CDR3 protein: CASATGTYGYTF
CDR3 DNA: TGTGCCAGTGCAACAGGGACCTATGGCTACACCTTC

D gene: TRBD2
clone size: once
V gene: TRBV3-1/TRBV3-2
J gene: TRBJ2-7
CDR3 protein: CASSATSGIVYEQYF
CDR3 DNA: TGTGCCAGCAGCGCCACTAGCGGGATTGTCTACGAGCAGTACTTC

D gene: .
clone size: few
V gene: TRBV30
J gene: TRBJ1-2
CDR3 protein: CAWSVQGVYGYTF
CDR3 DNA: TGTGCCTGGAGTGTACAAGGGGTGTATGGCTACACCTTC

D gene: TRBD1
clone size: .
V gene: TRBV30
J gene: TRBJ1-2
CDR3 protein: CAWDRGNSYGYTF
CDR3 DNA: TGTGCCTGGGACAGGGGAAATAGCTATGGCTACACCTTC

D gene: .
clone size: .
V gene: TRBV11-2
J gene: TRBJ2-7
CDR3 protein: CASSLNLGGLANTYEQYF
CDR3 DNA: TGTGCCAGCAGCCTAAACTTGGGGGGGCTAGCGAACACCTACGAGCAGTACTTC

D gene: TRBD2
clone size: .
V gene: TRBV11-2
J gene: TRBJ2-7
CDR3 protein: CASSLGLAGSYEQYF
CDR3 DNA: TGTGCCAGCAGCTTGGGACTAGCGGGAAGTTACGAGCAGTACTTC

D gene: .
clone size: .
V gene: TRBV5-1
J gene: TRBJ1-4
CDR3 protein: CASSRTPPGDGEKLFF
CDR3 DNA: TGCGCCAGCAGCCGGACACCCCCGGGGGATGGAGAAAAACTGTTTTTT

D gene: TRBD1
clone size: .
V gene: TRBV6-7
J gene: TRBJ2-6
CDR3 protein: CASSYRDSSRSGANVLTF
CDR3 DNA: TGTGCCAGCAGTTACCGGGACAGCTCACGCTCTGGGGCCAACGTCCTGACTTTC

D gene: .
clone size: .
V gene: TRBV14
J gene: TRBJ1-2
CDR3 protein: CASSQGSSGLPYGYTF
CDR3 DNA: TGTGCCAGCAGCCAAGGGAGTTCAGGGCTTCCCTATGGCTACACCTTC

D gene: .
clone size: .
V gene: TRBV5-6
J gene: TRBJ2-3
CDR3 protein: CASSLGQTSHTQYF
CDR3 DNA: TGTGCCAGCAGCTTGGGACAGACCTCACATACGCAGTATTTT

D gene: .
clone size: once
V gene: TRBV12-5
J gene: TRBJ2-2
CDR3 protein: CASGLVPGSNTGELFF
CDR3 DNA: TGTGCTAGTGGTTTGGTCCCCGGGTCGAACACCGGGGAGCTGTTTTTT

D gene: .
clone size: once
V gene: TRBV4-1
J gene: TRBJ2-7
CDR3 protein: CASSQGLRGSGYYEQYF
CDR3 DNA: TGCGCCAGCAGCCAAGGCCTGCGGGGTTCGGGCTACTACGAGCAGTACTTC

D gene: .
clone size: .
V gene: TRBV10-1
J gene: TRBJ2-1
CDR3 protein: CASSLSFDNEQFF
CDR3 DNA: TGCGCCAGCAGTCTTAGCTTCGACAATGAGCAGTTCTTC

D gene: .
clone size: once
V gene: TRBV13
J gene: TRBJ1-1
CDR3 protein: CASSLSPRGGTEAFF
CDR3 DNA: TGTGCCAGCAGCTTGAGCCCCAGGGGAGGGACTGAAGCTTTCTTT

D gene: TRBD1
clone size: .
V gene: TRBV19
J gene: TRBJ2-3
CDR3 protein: CASSIQGASDTQYF
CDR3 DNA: TGTGCCAGTAGTATACAGGGGGCTTCAGATACGCAGTATTTT

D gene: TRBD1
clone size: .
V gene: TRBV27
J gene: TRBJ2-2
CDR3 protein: CASRNSGTANTGELFF
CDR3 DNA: TGTGCCAGCAGGAATTCCGGGACAGCGAACACCGGGGAGCTGTTTTTT

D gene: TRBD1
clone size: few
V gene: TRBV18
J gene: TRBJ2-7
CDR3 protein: CASSPSGGSYEQYF
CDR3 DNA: TGTGCCAGCTCACCTTCAGGGGGCTCCTACGAGCAGTACTTC

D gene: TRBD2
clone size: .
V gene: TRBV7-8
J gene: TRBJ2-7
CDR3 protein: CASSLEAAGGLFEQYF
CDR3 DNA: TGTGCCAGCAGCTTAGAAGCGGCGGGGGGACTCTTCGAGCAGTACTTC

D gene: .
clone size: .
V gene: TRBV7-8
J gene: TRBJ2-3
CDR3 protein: CASSSPGDGNTQYF
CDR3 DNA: TGTGCCAGCAGCTCACCGGGGGACGGAAATACGCAGTATTTT

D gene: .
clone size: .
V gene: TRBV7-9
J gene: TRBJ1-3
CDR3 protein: CASSDRWEANTIYF
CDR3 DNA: TGTGCCAGCAGCGACCGGTGGGAGGCGAACACCATATATTTT

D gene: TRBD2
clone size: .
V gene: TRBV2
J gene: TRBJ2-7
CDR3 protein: CASRGTSAYEQYF
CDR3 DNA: TGTGCCAGCAGGGGGACTAGCGCTTACGAGCAGTACTTC

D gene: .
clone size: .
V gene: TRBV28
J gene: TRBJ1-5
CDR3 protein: CASSLWSNQPQHF
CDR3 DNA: TGTGCCAGCAGTTTATGGTCGAATCAGCCCCAGCATTTT

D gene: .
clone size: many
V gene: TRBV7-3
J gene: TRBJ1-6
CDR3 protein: CASSLGRENNSPLHF
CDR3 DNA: TGTGCCAGCAGCTTAGGCCGGGAAAATAATTCACCCCTCCACTTT

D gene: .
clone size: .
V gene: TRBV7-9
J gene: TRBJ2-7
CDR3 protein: CASSFDGGPYEQYF
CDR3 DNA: TGTGCCAGCAGCTTCGACGGAGGCCCCTACGAGCAGTACTTC

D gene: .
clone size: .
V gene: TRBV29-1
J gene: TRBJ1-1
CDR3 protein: CSVARGRDTEAFF
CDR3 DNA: TGCAGCGTTGCCAGGGGTAGGGACACTGAAGCTTTCTTT

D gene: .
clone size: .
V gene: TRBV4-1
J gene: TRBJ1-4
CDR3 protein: CASSQALGATNEKLFF
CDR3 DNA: TGCGCCAGCAGCCAAGCCCTAGGAGCAACTAATGAAAAACTGTTTTTT

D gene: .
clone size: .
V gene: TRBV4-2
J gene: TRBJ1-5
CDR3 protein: CASSLGGAEDEPQHF
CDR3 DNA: TGTGCCAGCAGCCTCGGGGGGGCGGAGGATGAGCCCCAGCATTTT

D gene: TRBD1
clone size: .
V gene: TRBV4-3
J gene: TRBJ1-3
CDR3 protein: CASSQVSTGNTIYF
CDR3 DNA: TGCGCCAGCAGCCAAGTTTCGACAGGGAACACCATATATTTT

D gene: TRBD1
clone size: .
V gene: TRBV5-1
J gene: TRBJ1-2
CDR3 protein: CASSTPGQESGGYTF
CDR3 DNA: TGCGCCAGCAGCACACCGGGACAGGAATCCGGTGGCTACACCTTC

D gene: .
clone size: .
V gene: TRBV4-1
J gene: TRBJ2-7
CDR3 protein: CASSQEGQGLYEQYF
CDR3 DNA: TGCGCCAGCAGCCAAGAAGGCCAGGGACTCTACGAGCAGTACTTC

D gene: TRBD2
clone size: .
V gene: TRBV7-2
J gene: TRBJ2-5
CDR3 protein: CASSIRLAGVRETQYF
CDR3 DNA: TGTGCCAGCAGCATAAGACTAGCTGGTGTGAGGGAGACCCAGTACTTC

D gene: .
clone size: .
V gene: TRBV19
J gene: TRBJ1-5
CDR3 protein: CAASRGSNQPQHF
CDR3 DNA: TGTGCCGCAAGCCGGGGAAGCAATCAGCCCCAGCATTTT

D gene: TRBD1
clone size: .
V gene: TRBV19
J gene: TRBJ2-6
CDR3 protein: CASSMVGNRGSPNTNVLTF
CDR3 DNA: TGTGCCAGTAGTATGGTCGGGAACAGGGGGTCCCCAAACACCAACGTCCTGACTTTC